These T cell receptor beta chains were read from a single sample in a study of T-cell memory formation after mild COVID-19. A single record per CDR3 protein comes from TCRdb applying MiXCR to the 5' RACE reads. Here the sample spans roughly 450,000 distinct CDR3 sequences, 15% to 20% being singletons. The sample comprised PBMCs or a T cell subset sorted from them (not recorded which). These receptors were obtained from an adult woman who had mild COVID-19 (a few samples of this study predate the infection). Cell type and time point are not known. CDR3s include the opening cysteine and the closing phenylalanine or tryptophan. A D gene is named only where the DNA matches it firmly. Size is stated for part of the rows, as once, few or many counts, or as a class when the clone is expanded.

j_gene,abundance,d_gene,v_gene,CDR3aa,CDR3nt
TRBJ1-2,few,-,TRBV4-2,CASSQDWEGRRGYTF,TGTGCCAGCAGCCAAGATTGGGAGGGAAGAAGGGGCTACACCTTC
TRBJ2-2,few,TRBD1,TRBV20-1,CSAAAPGTGAGELFF,TGCAGTGCCGCCGCACCCGGGACAGGCGCCGGGGAGCTGTTTTTT
TRBJ2-7,-,TRBD2,TRBV7-9,CASSVAGTYTSYEQYF,TGTGCCAGCAGCGTAGCGGGGACTTACACCTCCTACGAGCAGTACTTC
TRBJ1-5,few,-,TRBV5-5,CASSLAGGNKPQHF,TGTGCCAGCAGCTTGGCCGGGGGCAACAAGCCCCAGCATTTT
TRBJ1-2,few,-,TRBV4-1,CASSQVQGLVGYTF,TGCGCCAGCAGCCAAGTTCAGGGGCTTGTCGGCTACACCTTC
TRBJ2-7,-,-,TRBV5-1,CASSLAPEAASAHEQYF,TGCGCCAGCAGCTTGGCTCCGGAGGCCGCCTCGGCTCACGAGCAGTACTTC
TRBJ2-1,few,TRBD2,TRBV5-1,CASSLLVGGDEQFF,TGCGCCAGCAGCTTGTTGGTGGGGGGGGATGAGCAGTTCTTC
TRBJ2-3,-,-,TRBV29-1,CSVGSGTDTQYF,TGCAGCGTTGGGTCCGGCACAGATACGCAGTATTTT
TRBJ2-4,-,TRBD1,TRBV6-2/TRBV6-3,CASSYVPGQGSGNIQYF,TGTGCCAGCAGTTACGTCCCGGGACAGGGTTCGGGAAACATTCAGTACTTC
TRBJ2-1,-,TRBD1,TRBV7-9,CASSQDRGTYNEQFF,TGTGCCAGCAGCCAAGACAGGGGGACCTACAATGAGCAGTTCTTC
TRBJ2-1,-,TRBD2,TRBV9,CASSVGTSGRARFADNEQFF,TGTGCCAGCAGCGTCGGGACTAGCGGGAGGGCGCGTTTCGCCGACAATGAGCAGTTCTTC
TRBJ1-5,few,-,TRBV18,CASSPAQGSNQPQHF,TGTGCCAGCTCACCAGCCCAGGGTAGCAATCAGCCCCAGCATTTT
TRBJ2-3,many,-,TRBV12-3/TRBV12-4,CASSMGHPTDTQYF,TGTGCCAGCAGTATGGGACATCCCACAGATACGCAGTATTTT
TRBJ2-5,-,TRBD2,TRBV6-2/TRBV6-3,CASKLAGGETQYF,TGTGCCAGCAAGTTGGCGGGGGGAGAGACCCAGTACTTC
TRBJ1-1,-,-,TRBV7-8,CASSLGPGRRNTEAFF,TGTGCCAGCAGCTTAGGCCCCGGACGGAGGAACACTGAAGCTTTCTTT
TRBJ2-7,once,-,TRBV2,CASGGDSYEQYF,TGTGCCAGCGGTGGCGACTCCTACGAGCAGTACTTC
TRBJ2-3,-,TRBD2,TRBV30,CAWSGTSGTDTQYF,TGTGCCTGGAGCGGGACTAGCGGTACAGATACGCAGTATTTT
TRBJ2-3,-,TRBD2,TRBV7-9,CASSPKTSGRYTDTQYF,TGTGCCAGCAGCCCGAAGACTAGCGGGAGGTACACAGATACGCAGTATTTT
TRBJ1-1,few,-,TRBV27,CASSLFPGGGNTEAFF,TGTGCCAGCAGTTTATTCCCGGGGGGAGGTAACACTGAAGCTTTCTTT
TRBJ1-1,many,-,TRBV5-1,CASSLDRGTNTEAFF,TGCGCCAGCAGCTTGGATCGTGGCACGAACACTGAAGCTTTCTTT
TRBJ1-2,few,-,TRBV10-3,CATRGGLEANYGYTF,TGTGCCACTCGAGGGGGACTGGAAGCTAACTATGGCTACACCTTC
TRBJ1-1,-,-,TRBV12-3/TRBV12-4,CASSFEGGRTEAFF,TGTGCCAGCAGTTTTGAGGGAGGAAGGACTGAAGCTTTCTTT
TRBJ2-3,-,-,TRBV7-9,CASSDPGRTDTQYF,TGTGCCAGCAGCGATCCGGGACGGACGGATACGCAGTATTTT
TRBJ2-1,-,-,TRBV7-2,CAKGRGPYNEQFF,TGTGCAAAAGGCCGGGGGCCTTACAATGAGCAGTTCTTC
TRBJ2-2,few,TRBD2,TRBV19,CASSIIAGGNTGELFF,TGTGCCAGTAGTATAATAGCGGGGGGAAACACCGGGGAGCTGTTTTTT
TRBJ2-7,once,-,TRBV18,CASSLYRDRTYEQYF,TGTGCCAGCTCACTCTACCGGGACCGGACCTACGAGCAGTACTTC
TRBJ2-3,few,-,TRBV6-4,CASSPGEGADTQYF,TGTGCCAGCAGCCCCGGGGAGGGGGCAGATACGCAGTATTTT
TRBJ2-1,-,TRBD2,TRBV24-1,CATSGGGASGSYNEQFF,TGTGCCACCAGTGGGGGTGGAGCTAGCGGGAGTTACAATGAGCAGTTCTTC
TRBJ2-7,few,-,TRBV20-1,CSAYLRTAEQYF,TGCAGTGCCTATCTACGGACAGCCGAGCAGTACTTC
TRBJ2-3,once,-,TRBV5-1,CASSLSTLTDTQYF,TGCGCCAGCAGCCTCAGCACGCTCACAGATACGCAGTATTTT
TRBJ2-7,many,-,TRBV12-3/TRBV12-4,CASSLANEQYF,TGTGCCAGCAGTTTAGCGAACGAGCAGTACTTC
TRBJ2-3,-,TRBD2,TRBV7-9,CASSLRTSAGGDTQYF,TGTGCCAGCAGCCTACGGACTAGCGCCGGCGGGGATACGCAGTATTTT
TRBJ2-1,few,TRBD1,TRBV24-1,CATQGQGNNEQFF,TGTGCCACCCAGGGACAGGGCAACAATGAGCAGTTCTTC
TRBJ2-3,few,-,TRBV20-1,CSVSGLSTDTQYF,TGCAGTGTTAGCGGCCTTAGCACAGATACGCAGTATTTT
TRBJ2-5,few,-,TRBV20-1,CSARDLVETQYF,TGCAGTGCTAGAGATCTGGTAGAGACCCAGTACTTC
TRBJ2-5,-,TRBD2,TRBV3-1,CASSPPGLAGQETQYF,TGTGCCAGCAGCCCCCCGGGACTAGCGGGGCAAGAGACCCAGTACTTC
TRBJ2-2,few,TRBD2,TRBV24-1,CATRKAGVSGELFF,TGTGCCACCAGGAAAGCGGGAGTCTCCGGGGAGCTGTTTTTT
TRBJ2-7,few,TRBD1,TRBV4-1,CASSPRGDRVVEQYF,TGCGCCAGCAGCCCCAGGGGGGACAGGGTTGTTGAGCAGTACTTC
TRBJ1-5,few,-,TRBV5-1,CASSLAPGNQPQHF,TGCGCCAGCAGCTTGGCGCCAGGCAATCAGCCCCAGCATTTT
TRBJ2-5,many,-,TRBV12-3/TRBV12-4,CASSYTGTYQETQYF,TGTGCCAGCAGTTACACCGGGACGTACCAAGAGACCCAGTACTTC
TRBJ1-5,-,-,TRBV12-3/TRBV12-4,CASKLGGQPQHF,TGTGCCAGCAAATTAGGCGGTCAGCCCCAGCATTTT
TRBJ2-5,-,-,TRBV24-1,CATSEGSQQETQYF,TGTGCCACCTCGGAGGGGAGTCAACAAGAGACCCAGTACTTC
TRBJ1-2,many,-,TRBV10-3,CATADSNYGYTF,TGTGCCACCGCAGACAGTAACTATGGCTACACCTTC
TRBJ1-1,-,TRBD1,TRBV11-2,CASSGQGNQNTEAFF,TGTGCCAGCAGCGGACAGGGGAATCAGAACACTGAAGCTTTCTTT
TRBJ1-4,-,TRBD1,TRBV4-3,CASSQDGRQGNEKLFF,TGCGCCAGCAGCCAAGATGGACGACAGGGGAATGAAAAACTGTTTTTT
TRBJ1-1,-,-,TRBV12-3/TRBV12-4,CADNIGRGPWGTEAFF,TGTGCCGACAACATAGGGAGGGGCCCATGGGGGACTGAAGCTTTCTTT
TRBJ1-4,-,-,TRBV20-1,CSAFRDGEREKLFF,TGCAGTGCTTTTCGGGACGGGGAACGGGAAAAACTGTTTTTT
TRBJ1-2,-,-,TRBV15,CATSPRTEGRDGYTF,TGTGCCACCAGCCCAAGGACGGAGGGCAGGGATGGCTACACCTTC
TRBJ1-4,-,-,TRBV6-5,CASRLIRGPRGSNEKLFF,TGTGCCAGCAGACTGATCCGGGGACCTCGCGGGTCGAACGAAAAACTGTTTTTT
TRBJ2-1,-,TRBD1,TRBV4-3,CASSQLTGTGYNEQFF,TGCGCCAGCAGCCAATTGACCGGGACAGGATACAATGAGCAGTTCTTC
TRBJ1-5,-,TRBD1,TRBV6-2/TRBV6-3,CASSRTGRQPQHF,TGTGCCAGCAGTCGGACAGGTCGGCAGCCCCAGCATTTT